One and the same sample provided the 2 T cell receptor beta chains below, sequenced in a study of OX40 agonist ivuxolimab in advanced cancers. The assay was immunoSEQ multiplex PCR, and TCRdb's table has in-frame clones only and misses some. The data show under 70,000 clones, 70% to 90% seen once. The sample was CD4+ or CD8+ T cells sorted from blood, taken in a trial of the OX40 agonist ivuxolimab. The receptors were gathered from an adult with an advanced solid tumor such as melanoma, head and neck, liver or kidney cancer.

This clone has just one count. The chain links TRBV9 to TRBJ2-1; D may be TRBD1 or TRBD2 (5 bases each). The CDR3 is 15 residues long. Germline V gene sequence: CDR1 SGDLS, CDR2 YYNGEE. V was shortened by 7 bases and J by 5 bases, with 19 bases between the two germline ends. CDR3 sequence: CASSKRGYRNNEQFF. The CDR3 DNA is TGTGCCAGCTCAAAGAGGGGTTATCGGAACAATGAGCAGTTCTTC.

The V call is TRBV6-1, the J call TRBJ1-4, with D uncertain. CDR1 is MNHNS, CDR2 SASEGT, per germline. V was shortened by 0 bases and J by 6 bases, with 14 bases between the two germline ends. CDR3 length: 16 amino acids. Written as DNA, the CDR3 is TGTGCCAGCAGTGAAGCGCTGTCGTACGGGGATGAAAAACTGTTTTTT. It is translated as CASSEALSYGDEKLFF.